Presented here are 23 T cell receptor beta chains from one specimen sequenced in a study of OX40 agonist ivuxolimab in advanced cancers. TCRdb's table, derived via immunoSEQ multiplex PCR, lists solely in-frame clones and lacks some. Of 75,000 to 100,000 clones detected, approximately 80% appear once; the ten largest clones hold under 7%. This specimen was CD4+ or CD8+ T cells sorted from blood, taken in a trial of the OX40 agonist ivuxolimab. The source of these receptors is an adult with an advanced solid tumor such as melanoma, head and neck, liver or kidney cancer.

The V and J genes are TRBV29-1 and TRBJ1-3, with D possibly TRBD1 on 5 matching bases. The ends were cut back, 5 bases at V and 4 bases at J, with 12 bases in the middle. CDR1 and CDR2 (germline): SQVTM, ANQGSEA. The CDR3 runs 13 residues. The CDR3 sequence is CSVLGHVGNTIYF. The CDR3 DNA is TGCAGCGTTTTAGGACATGTCGGAAACACCATATATTTT.

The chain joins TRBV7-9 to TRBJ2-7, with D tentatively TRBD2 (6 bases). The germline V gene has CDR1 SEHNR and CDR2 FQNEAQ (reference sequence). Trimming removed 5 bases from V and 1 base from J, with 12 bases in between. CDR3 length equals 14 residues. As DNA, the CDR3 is TGTGCCAGCAGCGGGACTCCACATTCCTACGAGCAGTACTTC. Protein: CASSGTPHSYEQYF.

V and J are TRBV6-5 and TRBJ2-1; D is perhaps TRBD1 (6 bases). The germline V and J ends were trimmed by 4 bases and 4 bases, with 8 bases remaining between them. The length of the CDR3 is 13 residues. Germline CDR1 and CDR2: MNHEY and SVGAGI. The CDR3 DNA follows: TGTGCCAGCAGTTCACAGGGTTACAATGAGCAGTTCTTC. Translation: CASSSQGYNEQFF.

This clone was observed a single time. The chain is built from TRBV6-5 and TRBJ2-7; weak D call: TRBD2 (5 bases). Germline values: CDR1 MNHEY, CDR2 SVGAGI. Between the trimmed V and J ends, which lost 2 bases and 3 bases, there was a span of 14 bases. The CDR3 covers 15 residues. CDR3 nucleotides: TGTGCCAGCAGTTACGCGCCCCGGGGTGACTACGAGCAGTACTTC. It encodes CASSYAPRGDYEQYF.

In nucleotides, the CDR3 is TGTGCCAGCAGTTACTCTTCCGGACTAGCTATCTACGAGCAGTACTTC. Amino acids: CASSYSSGLAIYEQYF. The J gene is TRBJ2-7, the V gene TRBV6-5; 8 bases align to TRBD2. Germline assignment: CDR1 MNHEY and CDR2 SVGAGI. The CDR3 runs 16 residues. After removal of 0 bases from V and 3 bases from J, the junction contained 7 bases not matched to a gene.

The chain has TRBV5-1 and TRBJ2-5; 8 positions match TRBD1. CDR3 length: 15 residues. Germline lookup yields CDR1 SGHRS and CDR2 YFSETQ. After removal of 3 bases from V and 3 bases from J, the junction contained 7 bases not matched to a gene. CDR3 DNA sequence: TGCGCCAGCAGCTCCCTCGGGGGACAGGAAGAGACCCAGTACTTC. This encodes CASSSLGGQEETQYF.

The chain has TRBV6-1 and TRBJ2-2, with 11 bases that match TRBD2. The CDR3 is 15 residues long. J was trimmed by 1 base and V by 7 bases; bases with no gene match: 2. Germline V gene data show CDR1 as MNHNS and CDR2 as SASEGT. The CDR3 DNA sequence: TGTGCCAGCACAGGACTAGCGGGGAACACCGGGGAGCTGTTTTTT. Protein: CASTGLAGNTGELFF.

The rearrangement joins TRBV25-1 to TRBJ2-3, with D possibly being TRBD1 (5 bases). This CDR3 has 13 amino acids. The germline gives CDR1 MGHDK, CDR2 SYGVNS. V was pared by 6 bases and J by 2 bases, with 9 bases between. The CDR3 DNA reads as TGTGCCAGCAGAACAGGATCCACAGATACGCAGTATTTT. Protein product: CASRTGSTDTQYF.

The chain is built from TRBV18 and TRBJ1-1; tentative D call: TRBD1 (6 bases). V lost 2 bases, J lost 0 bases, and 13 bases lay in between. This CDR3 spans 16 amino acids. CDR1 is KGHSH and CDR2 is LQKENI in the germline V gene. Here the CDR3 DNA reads TGTGCCAGCTCACCAAACGGGGGGGCCGTGAACACTGAAGCTTTCTTT. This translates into CASSPNGGAVNTEAFF.

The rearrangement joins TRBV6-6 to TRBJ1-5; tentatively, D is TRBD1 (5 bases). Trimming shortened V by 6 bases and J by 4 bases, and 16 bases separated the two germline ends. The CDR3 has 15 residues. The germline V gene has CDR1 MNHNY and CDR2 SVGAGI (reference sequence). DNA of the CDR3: TGTGCCAGCAGATCCGAGACAGCTATTAATCAGCCCCAGCATTTT. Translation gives CASRSETAINQPQHF.

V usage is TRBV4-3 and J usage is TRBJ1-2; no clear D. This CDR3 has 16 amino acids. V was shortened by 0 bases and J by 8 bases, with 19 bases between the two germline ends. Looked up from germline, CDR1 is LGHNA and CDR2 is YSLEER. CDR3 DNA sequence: TGCGCCAGCAGCCAAGATGCAGAGAGCGAGGATCAGGGCTACACCTTC. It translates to CASSQDAESEDQGYTF.

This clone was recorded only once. The CDR3 loop reads CASSQGGAGRGLFFPEQYF. In DNA, the CDR3 is TGCGCCAGCAGCCAAGGCGGGGCGGGCAGGGGGCTTTTTTTTCCCGAGCAGTACTTC. The V call is TRBV4-1, the J call TRBJ2-7, with 8 bases identical to TRBD1. The CDR3 totals 19 residues. The germline V gene has CDR1 MGHRA and CDR2 YSYEKL. The V gene end was trimmed by 1 base and the J gene end by 6 bases; junction bases not matched to a gene: 20.

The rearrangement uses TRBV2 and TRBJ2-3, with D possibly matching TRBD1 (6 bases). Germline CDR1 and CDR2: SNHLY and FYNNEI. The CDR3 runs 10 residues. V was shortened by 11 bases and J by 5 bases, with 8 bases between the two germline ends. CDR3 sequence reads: CAGGEDTQYF. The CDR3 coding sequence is TGTGCCGGGGGCGAAGATACGCAGTATTTT.

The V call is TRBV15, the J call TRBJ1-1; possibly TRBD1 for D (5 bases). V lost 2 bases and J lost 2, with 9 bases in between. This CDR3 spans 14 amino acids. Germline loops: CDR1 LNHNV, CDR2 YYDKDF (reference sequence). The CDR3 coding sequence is TGTGCCACCAGCAGAAAGCAGGGTAACACTGAAGCTTTCTTT. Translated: CATSRKQGNTEAFF. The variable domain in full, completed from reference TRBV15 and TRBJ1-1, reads DAMVIQNPRYQVTQFGKPVTLSCSQTLNHNVMYWYQQKSSQAPKLLFHYYDKDFNNEADTPDNFQSRRPNTSFCFLDIRSPGLGDTAMYLCATSRKQGNTEAFFGQGTRLTVV.

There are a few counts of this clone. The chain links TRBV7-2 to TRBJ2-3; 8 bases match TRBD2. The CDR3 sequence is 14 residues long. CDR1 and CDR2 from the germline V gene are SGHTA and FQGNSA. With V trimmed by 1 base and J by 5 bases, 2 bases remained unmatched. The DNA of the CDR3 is TGTGCCAGCAGCTTAGGTCTAGCGGGAGATACGCAGTATTTT. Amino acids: CASSLGLAGDTQYF.

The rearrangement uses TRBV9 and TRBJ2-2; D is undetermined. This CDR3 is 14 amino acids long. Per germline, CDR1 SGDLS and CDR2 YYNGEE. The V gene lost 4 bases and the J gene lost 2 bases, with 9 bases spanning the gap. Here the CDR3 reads CASSSRHNTGELFF. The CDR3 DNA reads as TGTGCCAGCAGCTCCCGGCATAACACCGGGGAGCTGTTTTTT.

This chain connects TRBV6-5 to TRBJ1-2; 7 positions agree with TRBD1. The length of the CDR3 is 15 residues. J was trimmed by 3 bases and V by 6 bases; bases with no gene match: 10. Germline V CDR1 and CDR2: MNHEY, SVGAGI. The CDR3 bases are TGTGCCAGCAGGACCGACAGGGAAACTTACTATGGCTACACCTTC. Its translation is CASRTDRETYYGYTF.

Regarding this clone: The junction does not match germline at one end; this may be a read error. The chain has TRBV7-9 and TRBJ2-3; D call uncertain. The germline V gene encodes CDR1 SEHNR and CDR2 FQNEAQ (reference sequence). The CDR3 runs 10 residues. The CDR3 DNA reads TGTGCCAGCAGCTCTCAGACGGTCCTTTTT. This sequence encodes CASSSQTVLF.

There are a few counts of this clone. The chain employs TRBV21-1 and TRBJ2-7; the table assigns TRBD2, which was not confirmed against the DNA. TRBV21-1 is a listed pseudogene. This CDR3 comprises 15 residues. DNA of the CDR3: TGTGCCAGCAGCAAAGTAGCGGGACATTGCTACGAGCAGTACTTC. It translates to CASSKVAGHCYEQYF.

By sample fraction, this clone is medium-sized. The CDR3 region is CASSSQPQETQYF. The CDR3 coding sequence is TGTGCCAGCAGCTCTCAACCACAAGAGACCCAGTACTTC. The chain couples TRBV7-9 to TRBJ2-5; D is uncertain. The CDR3 has 13 residues. The germline gives CDR1 SEHNR, CDR2 FQNEAQ (reference sequence). Trimming stripped 4 bases from V and 2 bases from J, with 8 bases between.

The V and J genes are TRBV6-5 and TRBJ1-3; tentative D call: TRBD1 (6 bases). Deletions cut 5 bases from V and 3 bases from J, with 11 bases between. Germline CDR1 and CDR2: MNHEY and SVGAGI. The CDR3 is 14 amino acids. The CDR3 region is CASSAQGSGNTIYF. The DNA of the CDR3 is TGTGCCAGCAGTGCACAGGGAAGTGGAAACACCATATATTTT.

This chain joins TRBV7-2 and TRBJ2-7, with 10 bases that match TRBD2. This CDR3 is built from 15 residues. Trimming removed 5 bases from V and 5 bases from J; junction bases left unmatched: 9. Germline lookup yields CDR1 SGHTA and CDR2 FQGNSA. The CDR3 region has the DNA TGTGCCAGCAGCCAACGAGCGAGCGGGAGGGACGAGCAGTACTTC. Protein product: CASSQRASGRDEQYF.

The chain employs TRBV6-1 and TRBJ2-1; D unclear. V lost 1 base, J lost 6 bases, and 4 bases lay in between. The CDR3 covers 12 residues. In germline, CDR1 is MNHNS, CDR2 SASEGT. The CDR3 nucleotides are TGTGCCAGCAGTGAAGTAGGCAATGAGCAGTTCTTC. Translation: CASSEVGNEQFF.